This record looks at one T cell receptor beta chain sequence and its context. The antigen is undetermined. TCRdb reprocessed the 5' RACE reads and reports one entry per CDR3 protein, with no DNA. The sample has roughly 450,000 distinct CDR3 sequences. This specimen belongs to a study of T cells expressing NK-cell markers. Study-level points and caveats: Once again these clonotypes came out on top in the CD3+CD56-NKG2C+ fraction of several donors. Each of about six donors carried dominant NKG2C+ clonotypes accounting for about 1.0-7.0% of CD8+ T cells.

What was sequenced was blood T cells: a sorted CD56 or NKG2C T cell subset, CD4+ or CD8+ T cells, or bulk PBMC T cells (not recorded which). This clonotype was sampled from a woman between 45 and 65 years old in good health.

The CDR3 region is CASSGQHRGKRENEQFF. This chain connects TRBV5-4 to TRBJ2-1; TCRdb selects TRBD1, and the lack of DNA leaves this call unchecked. CDR1 and CDR2 from the germline V gene are SGHNT and YYREEE (reference sequence). This CDR3 has 17 amino acids. The whole variable domain, remainder taken from reference TRBV5-4 and TRBJ2-1, is ETGVTQSPTHLIKTRGQQVTLRCSSQSGHNTVSWYQQALGQGPQFIFQYYREEENGRGNFPPRFSGLQFPNYSSELNVNALELDDSALYLCASSGQHRGKRENEQFFGPGTRLTVL.